Below are 3 T cell receptor beta chains sequenced from a single sample in a study of identical twins listed by TCRdb under 2016. Libraries were made using 5' RACE. The data were produced on an Illumina HiSeq 2000. TCRdb trimmed the raw reads at Q25, called clones with MiXCR and kept productive beta chains. Each CDR3 protein appears once, grouped with its most common genes and DNA. The sample profile shows around 1.7 million distinct CDR3 sequences; roughly a third of them were found once. Around 0.3% of the sample comes from the top ten. What was sequenced was cord blood. The source of these receptors is a newborn girl in good health.

In its sample, this clonotype was seen many times. This chain links TRBV12-3 or TRBV12-4 with TRBJ2-4; maybe TRBD2 (6 bases). This CDR3 has 13 residues. The V end lost 4 bases, the J end lost 2 bases, and 6 bases lay between the germline ends. DNA for the CDR3: TGTGCCAGCAGTTGGGACTCCAAAAACATTCAGTACTTC. Translation gives CASSWDSKNIQYF.

For the CDR3, the DNA is TGTGCCAGCAGCTTAGTTGACCAGGGGTACGAGCAGTACTTC. This translates into CASSLVDQGYEQYF. The chain links TRBV7-2 to TRBJ2-7, with D perhaps TRBD1 (6 bases). The germline V gene has CDR1 SGHTA and CDR2 FQGNSA. CDR3 length equals 14 residues. Between the trimmed V and J ends, which lost 1 base and 4 bases, there was a span of 11 bases.

In this sample, this clonotype turned up a few times. The chain links TRBV7-2 to TRBJ2-3; D is ambiguous. This CDR3 region has 13 residues. Per germline, CDR1 SGHTA and CDR2 FQGNSA. Trimming cost V 5 bases and J 2 bases, with 8 bases left between them. The CDR3 loop is CASSVPITDTQYF. Here the CDR3 DNA reads TGTGCCAGCAGCGTACCTATCACAGATACGCAGTATTTT.